Listed below are T cell receptor beta chains from one sample, sequenced in a study of shared clonotypes between healthy human individuals. Generated by immunoSEQ multiplex PCR, the TCRdb table keeps only in-frame clones and is missing some. The sample includes 2 million to 3 million clones, over 85% of them seen just once. The sequenced sample was naive CD4+ T cells from PBMCs. Receptor source: a young man in good health. Some clones in this sample may be carry-over from other donors' samples. Both conserved end residues are part of each CDR3. The D gene is left open where the match is weak. Only part of the rows carry a size: once, few, many, or a class if the clone is expanded.

V gene: TRBV27
J gene: TRBJ2-7
clone size: .
D gene: .
CDR3 protein: CASSFSRLSEQYF
CDR3 DNA: TGTGCCAGCAGTTTCTCCAGACTCAGCGAGCAGTACTTC

V gene: TRBV11-2
J gene: TRBJ1-5
clone size: .
D gene: TRBD1
CDR3 protein: CASSRRTGGGQPQHF
CDR3 DNA: TGTGCCAGCAGCCGCCGGACAGGGGGAGGTCAGCCCCAGCATTTT

V gene: TRBV7-8
J gene: TRBJ1-1
clone size: .
D gene: TRBD1
CDR3 protein: CASSLRDRELPMNTEAFF
CDR3 DNA: TGTGCCAGCAGCTTAAGGGACAGGGAGCTCCCCATGAACACTGAAGCTTTCTTT

V gene: TRBV27
J gene: TRBJ1-1
clone size: .
D gene: .
CDR3 protein: CASSSSYTEAFF
CDR3 DNA: TGTGCCAGCAGTAGTAGTTACACTGAAGCTTTCTTT

V gene: TRBV9
J gene: TRBJ2-7
clone size: .
D gene: .
CDR3 protein: CASSATGTRRYEQYF
CDR3 DNA: TGTGCCAGCAGCGCCACCGGGACTCGACGCTACGAGCAGTACTTC

V gene: TRBV28
J gene: TRBJ1-2
clone size: .
D gene: .
CDR3 protein: CASSLSDGAYGYTF
CDR3 DNA: TGTGCCAGCAGTTTATCGGACGGTGCCTATGGCTACACCTTC

V gene: TRBV14
J gene: TRBJ2-2
clone size: .
D gene: TRBD2
CDR3 protein: CASRRTSGNTGELFF
CDR3 DNA: TGTGCCAGCAGACGGACTAGCGGGAACACCGGGGAGCTGTTTTTT

V gene: TRBV5-1
J gene: TRBJ2-5
clone size: .
D gene: .
CDR3 protein: CASSLEAAETQYF
CDR3 DNA: TGCGCCAGCAGCTTGGAGGCTGCAGAGACCCAGTACTTC

V gene: TRBV5-6
J gene: TRBJ2-2
clone size: few
D gene: .
CDR3 protein: CASSLGIVSGELFF
CDR3 DNA: TGTGCCAGCAGCTTGGGGATTGTGTCCGGGGAGCTGTTTTTT

V gene: TRBV5-1
J gene: TRBJ1-2
clone size: .
D gene: TRBD1
CDR3 protein: CASSVETGIGYGYTF
CDR3 DNA: TGCGCCAGCAGCGTGGAGACAGGGATAGGGTATGGCTACACCTTC

V gene: TRBV2
J gene: TRBJ1-2
clone size: .
D gene: TRBD1
CDR3 protein: CASRAPSGQGYGYTF
CDR3 DNA: TGTGCCAGCAGAGCCCCTTCGGGACAGGGCTATGGCTACACCTTC

V gene: TRBV5-1
J gene: TRBJ2-2
clone size: .
D gene: .
CDR3 protein: CASSLFKGQHTGELFF
CDR3 DNA: TGCGCCAGCAGCTTGTTTAAGGGGCAGCACACCGGGGAGCTGTTTTTT

V gene: TRBV6-5
J gene: TRBJ1-4
clone size: .
D gene: .
CDR3 protein: CASSDEKLFF
CDR3 DNA: TGTGCCAGCAGCGATGAAAAACTGTTTTTT

V gene: TRBV7-9
J gene: TRBJ2-2
clone size: .
D gene: TRBD1
CDR3 protein: CASRGQGVGTGELFF
CDR3 DNA: TGTGCCAGCAGGGGACAGGGCGTCGGCACCGGGGAGCTGTTTTTT

V gene: TRBV7-9
J gene: TRBJ2-7
clone size: .
D gene: TRBD1
CDR3 protein: CASTQSGQGPEQYF
CDR3 DNA: TGTGCCAGCACCCAGTCGGGACAGGGGCCCGAGCAGTACTTC

V gene: TRBV5-4
J gene: TRBJ2-3
clone size: .
D gene: TRBD1
CDR3 protein: CASSPPGQGIGTDTQYF
CDR3 DNA: TGTGCCAGCAGCCCACCGGGACAGGGAATAGGCACAGATACGCAGTATTTT

V gene: TRBV11-3
J gene: TRBJ2-1
clone size: .
D gene: .
CDR3 protein: CASSPQGAFPYNEQFF
CDR3 DNA: TGTGCCAGCAGCCCCCAAGGGGCATTTCCCTACAATGAGCAGTTCTTC

V gene: TRBV11-2
J gene: TRBJ2-7
clone size: .
D gene: .
CDR3 protein: CASSSPQGWYEQYF
CDR3 DNA: TGTGCCAGCAGCTCCCCACAGGGATGGTACGAGCAGTACTTC

V gene: TRBV6-1
J gene: TRBJ1-2
clone size: few
D gene: .
CDR3 protein: CAGSSRELYGYTF
CDR3 DNA: TGTGCCGGATCCTCACGGGAGTTATATGGCTACACCTTC

V gene: TRBV28
J gene: TRBJ2-7
clone size: .
D gene: TRBD2
CDR3 protein: CASSSPSGSSYEQYF
CDR3 DNA: TGTGCCAGCAGTTCCCCTAGCGGGAGCTCCTACGAGCAGTACTTC

V gene: TRBV27
J gene: TRBJ2-5
clone size: once
D gene: .
CDR3 protein: CASSLLRTAQETQYF
CDR3 DNA: TGTGCCAGCAGTTTACTGCGGACAGCCCAAGAGACCCAGTACTTC

V gene: TRBV2
J gene: TRBJ2-7
clone size: .
D gene: .
CDR3 protein: CASTVWENREQYF
CDR3 DNA: TGTGCCAGCACCGTCTGGGAGAATCGCGAGCAGTACTTC

V gene: TRBV5-1
J gene: TRBJ2-2
clone size: once
D gene: .
CDR3 protein: CASSLEVGQGPHTGELFF
CDR3 DNA: TGCGCCAGCAGCTTGGAGGTCGGGCAGGGTCCCCACACCGGGGAGCTGTTTTTT

V gene: TRBV6-1
J gene: TRBJ2-7
clone size: .
D gene: TRBD1
CDR3 protein: CASTRQGARSDEQYF
CDR3 DNA: TGTGCCAGCACCCGACAGGGGGCACGCTCCGACGAGCAGTACTTC

V gene: TRBV7-2
J gene: TRBJ1-2
clone size: .
D gene: TRBD1
CDR3 protein: CASRGTGLGYGYTF
CDR3 DNA: TGTGCCAGCAGGGGGACAGGGCTTGGCTATGGCTACACCTTC

V gene: TRBV7-2
J gene: TRBJ2-5
clone size: .
D gene: .
CDR3 protein: CASSSSRQVQETQYF
CDR3 DNA: TGTGCCAGCAGCTCCTCTCGACAGGTGCAAGAGACCCAGTACTTC

V gene: TRBV19
J gene: TRBJ1-1
clone size: few
D gene: .
CDR3 protein: CASSIWNTEAFF
CDR3 DNA: TGTGCCAGTAGTATCTGGAACACTGAAGCTTTCTTT

V gene: TRBV13
J gene: TRBJ2-2
clone size: .
D gene: .
CDR3 protein: CASSTDNTGELFF
CDR3 DNA: TGTGCCAGCAGCACGGACAACACCGGGGAGCTGTTTTTT

V gene: TRBV2
J gene: TRBJ2-1
clone size: .
D gene: .
CDR3 protein: CASSTGPGYNEQFF
CDR3 DNA: TGTGCCAGCAGCACCGGACCGGGCTACAATGAGCAGTTCTTC

V gene: TRBV27
J gene: TRBJ2-7
clone size: .
D gene: .
CDR3 protein: CASSLSDRREQYF
CDR3 DNA: TGTGCCAGCAGTTTATCCGACAGGAGGGAGCAGTACTTC

V gene: TRBV7-8
J gene: TRBJ1-1
clone size: once
D gene: .
CDR3 protein: CASSSRQAQNNRGVTEAFF
CDR3 DNA: TGTGCCAGCAGCTCACGACAGGCTCAAAATAACCGGGGGGTCACTGAAGCTTTCTTT

V gene: TRBV2
J gene: TRBJ1-4
clone size: .
D gene: TRBD1
CDR3 protein: CASRDRGNEKLFF
CDR3 DNA: TGTGCCAGCCGGGACAGGGGTAATGAAAAACTGTTTTTT

V gene: TRBV5-1
J gene: TRBJ2-1
clone size: .
D gene: TRBD2
CDR3 protein: CASSQRGSSYNEQFF
CDR3 DNA: TGCGCCAGCAGTCAGCGGGGGAGCTCCTACAATGAGCAGTTCTTC

V gene: TRBV5-1
J gene: TRBJ2-1
clone size: .
D gene: TRBD2
CDR3 protein: CASSIALAGEGNEQFF
CDR3 DNA: TGCGCCAGCAGCATCGCACTAGCGGGAGAAGGCAATGAGCAGTTCTTC

V gene: TRBV19
J gene: TRBJ1-1
clone size: .
D gene: .
CDR3 protein: CASIRGELNTEAFF
CDR3 DNA: TGTGCCAGTATAAGGGGAGAATTGAACACTGAAGCTTTCTTT

V gene: TRBV7-7
J gene: TRBJ2-5
clone size: .
D gene: .
CDR3 protein: CASSLGQAQETQYF
CDR3 DNA: TGTGCCAGCAGCTTAGGACAGGCCCAAGAGACCCAGTACTTC

V gene: TRBV6-1
J gene: TRBJ2-1
clone size: .
D gene: TRBD1
CDR3 protein: CASSKGAGYNEQFF
CDR3 DNA: TGTGCCAGCAGTAAGGGGGCCGGCTACAATGAGCAGTTCTTC

V gene: TRBV29-1
J gene: TRBJ2-7
clone size: .
D gene: TRBD2
CDR3 protein: CSFQRGPLEQYF
CDR3 DNA: TGCAGCTTCCAGCGGGGGCCGCTCGAGCAGTACTTC

V gene: TRBV5-1
J gene: TRBJ2-5
clone size: .
D gene: TRBD1
CDR3 protein: CASSFPDRGAETQYF
CDR3 DNA: TGCGCCAGCAGCTTCCCGGACAGGGGTGCTGAGACCCAGTACTTC

V gene: TRBV28
J gene: TRBJ2-7
clone size: .
D gene: .
CDR3 protein: CASSFAPIGGYEQYF
CDR3 DNA: TGTGCCAGCAGTTTTGCCCCCATAGGTGGCTACGAGCAGTACTTC

V gene: TRBV7-9
J gene: TRBJ1-5
clone size: once
D gene: .
CDR3 protein: CASSPSTGGQPQHF
CDR3 DNA: TGTGCCAGCAGCCCCTCGACTGGGGGTCAGCCCCAGCATTTT

V gene: TRBV19
J gene: TRBJ2-3
clone size: .
D gene: .
CDR3 protein: CASRIQQGRTDTQYF
CDR3 DNA: TGTGCCAGTAGAATTCAGCAGGGACGCACAGATACGCAGTATTTT

V gene: TRBV7-9
J gene: TRBJ2-3
clone size: .
D gene: TRBD2
CDR3 protein: CASSLAGGEVDTQYF
CDR3 DNA: TGTGCCAGCAGCTTGGCGGGAGGGGAGGTGGATACGCAGTATTTT

V gene: TRBV7-2
J gene: TRBJ1-2
clone size: .
D gene: TRBD1
CDR3 protein: CASSLAGQGNYGYTF
CDR3 DNA: TGTGCCAGCAGCTTAGCTGGACAGGGCAACTATGGCTACACCTTC

V gene: TRBV19
J gene: TRBJ2-5
clone size: .
D gene: TRBD2
CDR3 protein: CASSSPGLGEVQETQYF
CDR3 DNA: TGTGCCAGTAGTAGCCCCGGACTAGGGGAAGTTCAAGAGACCCAGTACTTC